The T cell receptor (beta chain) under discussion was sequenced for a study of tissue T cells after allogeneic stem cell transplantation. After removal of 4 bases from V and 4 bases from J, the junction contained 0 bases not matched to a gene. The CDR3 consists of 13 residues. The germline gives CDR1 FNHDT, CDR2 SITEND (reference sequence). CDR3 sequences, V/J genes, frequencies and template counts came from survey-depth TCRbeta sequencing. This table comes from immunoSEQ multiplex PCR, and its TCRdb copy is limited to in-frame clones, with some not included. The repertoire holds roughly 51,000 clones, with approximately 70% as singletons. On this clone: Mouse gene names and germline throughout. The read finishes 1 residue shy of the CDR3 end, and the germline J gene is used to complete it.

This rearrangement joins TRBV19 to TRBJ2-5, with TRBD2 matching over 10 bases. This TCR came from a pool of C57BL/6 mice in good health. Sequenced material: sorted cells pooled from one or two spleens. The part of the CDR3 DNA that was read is TGTGCCAGCAGTGGGACTGGGGAAGACACCCAGTAC. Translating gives CASSGTGEDTQY. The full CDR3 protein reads CASSGTGEDTQYF.